One TCR beta chain is described in this entry. The sample comes from a study of CD8+ T cells in alopecia areata. Treatment denoted: oral pan-JAK inhibitor, 5-10 mg twice daily. Sorting of PBMCs yielded the CD4+ and CD8+ T cells. As the sequencing template, cDNA was produced by extracting RNA and reverse transcribing it. Profiled with immunoSEQ multiplex PCR; TCRdb holds only in-frame clones, not every one. The table includes 150,000 to 200,000 clones, 64% detected once. The V and J ends lost 1 base and 1 base respectively, with 10 bases between them. This CDR3 spans 14 amino acids. The germline V gene has CDR1 GTSNPN and CDR2 SVGIG (reference sequence).

The sequence was collected from a human donor with alopecia areata. The V gene is TRBV30, the J gene TRBJ1-1, with D uncertain. The sequencing used CD4+ T cells sorted from blood, collected around week 50, from a patient treated with tofacitinib. The CDR3 is CAWSASRRNTEAFF. The CDR3 region has the DNA TGTGCCTGGAGTGCCAGTCGCCGGAACACTGAAGCTTTCTTT.